The clone carrying this TCR beta chain was seen a few times. The data originate from a study of early T cells in non-severe SARS-CoV-2 infection. One entry per CDR3 protein, called by TCRdb with MiXCR from the 5' RACE reads. The sample has roughly 72,000 distinct CDR3 sequences, 9.5% to 15% seen once; the top ten hold 2.7%. Between the trimmed V and J ends, which lost 3 bases and 7 bases, there was a span of 16 bases. Per the germline V gene, CDR1 is KGHSH and CDR2 is LQKENI. The CDR3 totals 15 residues. Sample: whole blood, taken at baseline. The clonotype originates from an adult who was a healthcare worker with PCR-confirmed SARS-CoV-2 infection or an uninfected control (not recorded which). This sequence joins TRBV18 and TRBJ2-1; weak D call: TRBD2 (7 bases). The CDR3 region has the DNA TGTGCCAGCTCACCGTTTAGGGGGGGCCAGAATGAGCAGTTCTTC. It encodes CASSPFRGGQNEQFF.